Below are 23 T cell receptor beta chains sequenced from a single sample in a study of T cells in tuberculosis. Time point: new active TB diagnosis, blood taken before or within 7 days of starting treatment. Assay used: immunoSEQ multiplex PCR; TCRdb lists only in-frame clones, some missing. The table lists some 31,000 clones, about 90% of them singletons. The sequencing here drew on PBMCs, taken at tuberculosis diagnosis. The receptors were sampled from an adult with tuberculosis.

V gene TRBV19 combines with J gene TRBJ1-5; weak D call: TRBD1 (6 bases). The germline V gene has CDR1 LNHDA and CDR2 SQIVND (reference sequence). The CDR3 sequence is 13 residues long. Trimming removed 5 bases from V and 8 bases from J, with 13 bases in between. The CDR3 DNA is TGTGCCAGTAGTTTCACAGGGTTGGAGCCCCAGCATTTT. Translating gives CASSFTGLEPQHF.

V gene TRBV6-5 combines with J gene TRBJ1-5; perhaps TRBD1 as D (6 bases). V was trimmed by 2 bases and J by 4 bases, leaving 12 bases between them. The CDR3 spans 15 residues. Looked up from germline, CDR1 is MNHEY and CDR2 is SVGAGI. In nucleotides, the CDR3 is TGTGCCAGCAGTTACCGGGCAGGGGAGAATCAGCCCCAGCATTTT. Amino acid sequence: CASSYRAGENQPQHF.

The rearrangement joins TRBV28 to TRBJ2-1; D not certain. The CDR3 has 15 amino acids. Germline V gene sequence: CDR1 MDHEN, CDR2 SYDVKM. Trimming removed 4 bases from V and 7 bases from J, with 17 bases in between. CDR3 loop: CASSSAVRRENEQFF. CDR3 bases: TGTGCCAGCAGTTCGGCGGTCCGACGAGAAAATGAGCAGTTCTTC.

The V call is TRBV28, the J call TRBJ2-7; D is perhaps TRBD2 (7 bases). This CDR3 has 15 residues. Per the germline V gene, CDR1 is MDHEN and CDR2 is SYDVKM. V shed 5 bases and J shed 1 base, with 15 bases lying between them. CDR3 amino acids: CASSQPGGASYEQYF. The CDR3 coding sequence is TGTGCCAGCAGTCAGCCGGGGGGCGCGTCCTACGAGCAGTACTTC.

The J gene is TRBJ2-7, the V gene TRBV11-3; 7 bases map to TRBD1. The CDR3 covers 15 residues. The junction had 7 bases not matched to a gene; V was cut back by 5 bases and J by 0 bases. In germline, CDR1 is SGHNT, CDR2 YENEEA. The DNA of the CDR3 is TGTGCCAGCAGCCCTGGACAGGATAGCTCCTACGAGCAGTACTTC. Amino acid sequence: CASSPGQDSSYEQYF.

This sequence joins TRBV4-3 and TRBJ1-2; D may be TRBD1 (6 bases). This CDR3 is 14 amino acids long. From germline, CDR1 is LGHNA and CDR2 YSLEER. The V end was cut by 0 bases, the J end by 4 bases, with 9 bases between. CDR3 in amino acids: CASSQDAGAYGYTF. CDR3 nucleotides: TGCGCCAGCAGCCAAGATGCAGGGGCCTATGGCTACACCTTC.

Here the CDR3 reads CASRAGGRPDTQYF. The CDR3 coding sequence is TGTGCCAGTAGAGCGGGGGGGCGGCCAGATACGCAGTATTTT. V gene TRBV6-6 combines with J gene TRBJ2-3; 10 bases line up with TRBD2. The CDR3 length is 14 residues. Germline CDR1 MNHNY, CDR2 SVGAGI (reference sequence). The trim removed 9 bases at V and 4 bases at J, leaving 7 bases unmatched.

This chain joins TRBV27 and TRBJ1-6; D gene ambiguous. Trimming removed 2 bases from V and 1 base from J, with 6 bases in between. This CDR3 comprises 15 residues. Germline CDR1 MNHEY, CDR2 SMNVEV (reference sequence). CDR3 loop: CASSLVQSYNSPLHF. CDR3 bases: TGTGCCAGCAGTTTAGTACAGTCCTATAATTCACCCCTCCACTTT.

This clone was counted once. The V gene is TRBV10-2, the J gene TRBJ2-1; D gene ambiguous. CDR1 and CDR2 from the germline V gene are WSHSY and SAAADI. Trimming removed 4 bases at V and 9 bases at J, with 13 bases between. The CDR3 has 13 residues. CDR3: CASSGGLLGEQFF. The CDR3 DNA is TGCGCCAGCAGTGGAGGCCTGCTAGGTGAGCAGTTCTTC.

This clone was counted between two and nine times. V and J are TRBV5-1 and TRBJ1-1; 7 bases align to TRBD1. The trim removed 4 bases at V and 10 bases at J, leaving 7 bases unmatched. This CDR3 is 12 amino acids long. Germline loops: CDR1 SGHRS, CDR2 YFSETQ. The CDR3 reads CASSVGTAGAFF. CDR3 bases: TGCGCCAGCAGCGTCGGGACAGCCGGAGCTTTCTTT.

V gene TRBV15 combines with J gene TRBJ2-2, with D possibly TRBD1 on 6 matching bases. V lost 1 base and J 5 bases, leaving 11 bases between the germline ends. Looked up from germline, CDR1 is LNHNV and CDR2 is YYDKDF (reference sequence). The CDR3 extends over 15 amino acids. The CDR3 is CATSRVPGETGELFF. In DNA form, the CDR3 reads TGTGCCACCAGCAGAGTTCCAGGGGAAACCGGGGAGCTGTTTTTT.

The genes are TRBV6-5 and TRBJ2-2, with D hard to call. V lost 7 bases and J 4 bases, leaving 7 bases between the germline ends. Germline V gene lookup returns CDR1 MNHEY and CDR2 SVGAGI. CDR3 length equals 12 residues. CDR3 in DNA: TGTGCCAGCACCCCCAGCACCGGGGAGCTGTTTTTT. Translating gives CASTPSTGELFF.

CDR3 in DNA: TGTGCCAGCAGCCTACCGGAGGACTCCTACGAGCAGTACTTC. Translating gives CASSLPEDSYEQYF. The V and J genes are TRBV11-2 and TRBJ2-7; D may be TRBD2 (5 bases). CDR3 size: 14 residues. Trimming shortened V by 5 bases and J by 0 bases, and 11 bases separated the two germline ends. CDR1 and CDR2 from the germline V gene are SGHAT and FQNNGV.

The V gene is TRBV4-3, the J gene TRBJ1-1; tentatively, D is TRBD1 (5 bases). This CDR3 spans 13 amino acids. From germline, CDR1 is LGHNA and CDR2 YSLEER. Trimming cost V 3 bases and J 5 bases, with 10 bases left between them. The CDR3 coding sequence is TGCGCCAGCAGCCACCTCCGGGGGACTGAAGCTTTCTTT. Its protein is CASSHLRGTEAFF.

The chain links TRBV25-1 to TRBJ2-3; 10 nucleotides line up with TRBD1. The junction had 5 bases not matched to a gene; V was cut back by 5 bases and J by 3 bases. Germline V CDR1 and CDR2: MGHDK, SYGVNS. This CDR3 is 15 amino acids long. CDR3 residues: CASSRQGAGTDTQYF. In nucleotides, the CDR3 is TGTGCCAGCAGTAGACAGGGGGCTGGTACAGATACGCAGTATTTT.

The chain employs TRBV5-6 and TRBJ2-1, with 10 bases that match TRBD2. The ends lost 4 bases at V and 5 bases at J; junction bases unmatched: 9. The CDR3 has 16 residues. Germline V gene sequence: CDR1 SGHDT, CDR2 YYEEEE. The CDR3 bases are TGTGCCAGCAGCCCAGCCGGGACTAGCGCGCACAATGAGCAGTTCTTC. It codes for CASSPAGTSAHNEQFF. The variable domain in full, completed from reference TRBV5-6 and TRBJ2-1, reads DAGVTQSPTHLIKTRGQQVTLRCSPKSGHDTVSWYQQALGQGPQFIFQYYEEEERQRGNFPDRFSGHQFPNYSSELNVNALLLGDSALYLCASSPAGTSAHNEQFFGPGTRLTVL.

This clone has a single count. This chain joins TRBV7-6 and TRBJ2-3, with D perhaps TRBD2 (6 bases). Looked up from germline, CDR1 is SGHVS and CDR2 is FNYEAQ. V was clipped by 0 bases and J by 0 bases, with 10 bases between them. The CDR3 contains 16 residues. This CDR3 is CASSLAGGRSTDTQYF. DNA of the CDR3: TGTGCCAGCAGCTTAGCGGGGGGAAGGAGCACAGATACGCAGTATTTT. The full variable domain, rest sourced from reference TRBV7-6 and TRBJ2-3, is GAGVSQSPRYKVTKRGQDVALRCDPISGHVSLYWYRQALGQGPEFLTYFNYEAQQDKSGLPNDRFSAERPEGSISTLTIQRTEQRDSAMYRCASSLAGGRSTDTQYFGPGTRLTVL.

This sequence joins TRBV5-6 and TRBJ2-1; 7 nucleotides align to TRBD2. CDR3 size: 15 residues. Germline assignment: CDR1 SGHDT and CDR2 YYEEEE. The V and J ends lost 3 bases and 0 bases, in that order; junction bases with no gene match: 3. This chain's CDR3 is CASSSSGSSYNEQFF. In DNA form, the CDR3 reads TGTGCCAGCAGCTCTAGCGGAAGCTCCTACAATGAGCAGTTCTTC. Using reference TRBV5-6 and TRBJ2-1 for the parts outside the CDR3, the full variable domain is DAGVTQSPTHLIKTRGQQVTLRCSPKSGHDTVSWYQQALGQGPQFIFQYYEEEERQRGNFPDRFSGHQFPNYSSELNVNALLLGDSALYLCASSSSGSSYNEQFFGPGTRLTVL.

V and J are TRBV5-5 and TRBJ1-4; 11 bases agree with TRBD1. V gave up 1 base and J gave up 7 bases; unmatched junction bases: 3. CDR3 length: 15 amino acids. Germline V gene data show CDR1 as SGHKS and CDR2 as YYEKEE (reference sequence). CDR3 amino acids: CASSLLGTGGEKLFF. The DNA of the CDR3 is TGTGCCAGCAGCTTGCTGGGGACAGGGGGTGAAAAACTGTTTTTT.

The genes are TRBV2 and TRBJ1-5; D may be TRBD1 (5 bases). The V and J ends lost 4 bases and 4 bases respectively, with 11 bases between them. The CDR3 is 14 residues long. Germline-derived CDR1 and CDR2 are SNHLY and FYNNEI. The CDR3 nucleotides are TGTGCCAGCAGTGCGTCGGGGGGTAATCAGCCCCAGCATTTT. It encodes CASSASGGNQPQHF.

The V and J genes are TRBV28 and TRBJ1-2; perhaps TRBD1 as D (5 bases). The CDR3 is 13 amino acids. Germline V gene data show CDR1 as MDHEN and CDR2 as SYDVKM. V gave up 5 bases and J gave up 7 bases, with 14 bases separating them. The CDR3, as DNA: TGTGCCAGCAGTCCCTCCGGCGGGGGTGGCTACACCTTC. Translating it yields CASSPSGGGGYTF.

The chain combines TRBV7-9 with TRBJ2-5, with D possibly matching TRBD2 (6 bases). CDR3 length equals 14 residues. Trimming cost V 4 bases and J 2 bases, with 11 bases left between them. Germline V gene lookup returns CDR1 SEHNR and CDR2 FQNEAQ (reference sequence). The CDR3 spells CASSSLARQETQYF. The CDR3 DNA sequence: TGTGCCAGCAGCTCGCTAGCGAGACAAGAGACCCAGTACTTC.

The chain is built from TRBV10-2 and TRBJ1-2, with D possibly TRBD1 on 5 matching bases. With 2 bases removed from V and 8 bases from J, the gap between germline ends came to 12 bases. CDR3 size: 13 residues. Per germline, CDR1 WSHSY and CDR2 SAAADI. CDR3 sequence reads: CASSERGSIGYTF. In DNA form, the CDR3 reads TGCGCCAGCAGTGAGAGGGGTTCCATCGGCTACACCTTC.